These 13 T cell receptor beta chains originate from one sample sequenced in a study of blood T cells in healthy people across ages. Primers used in a second PCR of roughly 6 to 11 cycles were a sample-barcoded 5' primer and a J-beta primer mix. One entry per CDR3 protein, called by TCRdb with MiXCR from the 5' RACE reads. The profile covers about 900,000 distinct CDR3 sequences, with around two thirds appearing a single time and around a quarter taken by the ten largest. The sequenced sample consisted of blood. The receptor source for this set is a man in his thirties or forties in good health.

The J gene is TRBJ2-3, the V gene TRBV28; 13 bases are a match to TRBD2. Germline assignment: CDR1 MDHEN and CDR2 SYDVKM. V lost 6 bases, J lost 2 bases, and 11 bases stayed unmatched. This CDR3 has 18 residues. CDR3 in amino acids: CASSYALGLAGDTDTQYF. The CDR3, as DNA: TGTGCCAGCAGCTATGCTCTCGGACTAGCGGGAGACACAGATACGCAGTATTTT.

The CDR3 is CASSPPGYEQFF. The CDR3 bases are TGTGCCAGCAGTCCCCCAGGCTATGAGCAGTTCTTC. The chain couples TRBV12-3 or TRBV12-4 to TRBJ2-1; no definite D call. The CDR3 is 12 residues long. Trimming took 5 bases from V and 8 from J, leaving 10 bases between them.

The J gene is TRBJ1-2, the V gene TRBV29-1; tentatively, D is TRBD1 (5 bases). The CDR3 has 13 amino acids. The germline V and J ends were trimmed by 6 bases and 8 bases, with 19 bases remaining between them. CDR1 is SQVTM, CDR2 ANQGSEA, per germline. The CDR3 reads CSVRGGMGGGYTF. The DNA of the CDR3 is TGCAGCGTGAGGGGAGGGATGGGAGGCGGCTACACCTTC.

This chain uses TRBV28 with TRBJ2-7, with TRBD1 identical over 7 bases. CDR3 length: 15 residues. The germline gives CDR1 MDHEN, CDR2 SYDVKM. V lost 6 bases to trimming and J lost 2 bases; unmatched junction nucleotides: 10. The CDR3 region is CASSSDRAYPYEQYF. Here the CDR3 DNA reads TGTGCCAGCAGCTCAGACAGGGCCTATCCCTACGAGCAGTACTTC.

The chain employs TRBV14 and TRBJ2-7; the D gene is possibly TRBD1 (6 bases). The CDR3 covers 13 residues. Germline loops: CDR1 SGHDN, CDR2 FVKESK. Trimming took off 8 bases at V and 3 bases at J, with 14 bases between the two ends. CDR3 bases: TGTGCCAGCTCCAGGGGACCCTTCTACGAGCAGTACTTC. It encodes CASSRGPFYEQYF.

The chain has TRBV4-2 and TRBJ2-1; TRBD2 matches at 10 bases. The J segment lost 9 bases and the V segment lost 3 bases, leaving 11 bases of the junction unmatched. Germline values: CDR1 LGHNA, CDR2 YNFKEQ. This CDR3 contains 16 residues. The CDR3 DNA is TGTGCCAGCAGCCATCCGGGTGGTCAGCGGGGGGGTGAGCAGTTCTTC. Its protein is CASSHPGGQRGGEQFF.

The CDR3 nucleotides are TGTGCCAGCAGTTTCGGCCTAGCGGGGACCCCCTACGAGCAGTACTTC. Protein: CASSFGLAGTPYEQYF. The J gene is TRBJ2-7, the V gene TRBV28, with 9 bases lining up with TRBD2. The germline V gene encodes CDR1 MDHEN and CDR2 SYDVKM. The CDR3 length is 16 residues. The trim removed 3 bases at V and 2 bases at J, leaving 8 bases unmatched.

This chain joins TRBV20-1 and TRBJ2-5, with no clear D. This CDR3 is 13 amino acids long. Germline V gene lookup returns CDR1 DFQATT and CDR2 SNEGSKA (reference sequence). The CDR3 DNA sequence: TGCAGCCGATGGCGGAGCAACAATGAAGGGCAGTACTTC. Protein: CSRWRSNNEGQYF.

The chain recombines TRBV12-3 or TRBV12-4 with TRBJ2-4; possibly TRBD1 for D (6 bases). The length of the CDR3 is 13 residues. V gave up 10 bases and J gave up 13 bases, with 23 bases separating them. The CDR3 DNA reads TGTGCCATCCCGGGGCGCAGGGACAACGGGCAGTACTTC. Protein: CAIPGRRDNGQYF.

The chain has TRBV18 and TRBJ2-1; TRBD1 aligns across 7 bases. The germline CDR1 and CDR2 sequences are KGHSH and LQKENI. The CDR3 is 17 residues long. V lost 4 bases, J lost 4 bases, and 13 bases stayed unmatched. As DNA, the CDR3 is TGTGCCAGCTCACGGATACCGACAGGGATACAATACAATGAGCAGTTCTTC. Protein product: CASSRIPTGIQYNEQFF.

This clonotype was picked up a small number of times. The V gene is TRBV6-5, the J gene TRBJ2-7, with D unclear. V gave up 0 bases and J gave up 3 bases, with 24 bases separating them. From germline, CDR1 is MNHEY and CDR2 SVGAGI. The CDR3 is made up of 19 amino acids. CDR3 sequence: CASSYSREVGRVDNYEQYF. The CDR3 region has the DNA TGTGCCAGCAGTTACTCGAGAGAGGTAGGACGGGTCGACAACTACGAGCAGTACTTC.

The J gene is TRBJ1-2, the V gene TRBV27; tentative D call: TRBD1 (6 bases). Germline V CDR1 and CDR2: MNHEY, SMNVEV (reference sequence). V gave up 1 base and J gave up 6 bases, with 15 bases separating them. CDR3 length equals 15 residues. CDR3 nucleotide sequence: TGTGCCAGCAGTTTATGGGCGGCGGCAGGGGATGGCTACACCTTC. Translation gives CASSLWAAAGDGYTF.

The chain links TRBV9 to TRBJ1-2; maybe TRBD1 (5 bases). There are 15 residues in the CDR3. Germline values: CDR1 SGDLS, CDR2 YYNGEE. The V and J ends lost 3 bases and 4 bases respectively, with 16 bases between them. DNA for the CDR3: TGTGCCAGCAGCGCCGCCAGGGTTTTTAGCTATGGCTACACCTTC. This codes for CASSAARVFSYGYTF. Complete variable domain (other parts from reference TRBV9 and TRBJ1-2): DSGVTQTPKHLITATGQRVTLRCSPRSGDLSVYWYQQSLDQGLQFLIQYYNGEERAKGNILERFSAQQFPDLHSELNLSSLELGDSALYFCASSAARVFSYGYTFGSGTRLTVV.